This TCR beta chain originates from a study of response to subunit inactivated influenza vaccine. Regarding the study as a whole: New T cells are recruited in small numbers by each seasonal influenza vaccination, according to the authors' suggestion.

From the RT-PCR reads, TCRdb called clonotypes with MiXCR, one entry per CDR3 protein. The table lists over 450,000 distinct CDR3 sequences, roughly 13% of them singletons. The CDR3 is 14 amino acids. Germline CDR1 is SGHKS and CDR2 is YYEKEE (reference sequence). The ends were cut back, 3 bases at V and 9 bases at J, with 13 bases in the middle. On this clonotype itself: Its antigen is unidentified.

The sample in question was PBMCs from blood, obtained 40 to 50 days after vaccination. This sequence originates from a man aged 45-65 years who received an inactivated influenza vaccine. This chain connects TRBV5-5 to TRBJ1-6, with D hard to call. For the CDR3, the DNA is TGTGCCAGCAGCTCCAAGGTGATGGGTTCACCCCTCCACTTT. Its protein is CASSSKVMGSPLHF. Drawing the rest from reference TRBV5-5 and TRBJ1-6, the complete variable domain is DAGVTQSPTHLIKTRGQQVTLRCSPISGHKSVSWYQQVLGQGPQFIFQYYEKEERGRGNFPDRFSARQFPNYSSELNVNALLLGDSALYLCASSSKVMGSPLHFGNGTRLTVT.